This T cell receptor beta chain was observed in a study of T cells in Graves' hyperthyroidism and ophthalmopathy (dated by TCRdb to about 2019). General notes on the study: Peripheral blood was sampled at the time of initial diagnosis, prior to any treatment. TCR Vbeta CDR3 sequencing of fewer than 150 peripheral blood samples (under 45 ophthalmopathy, 75 to 80 hyperthyroidism and roughly 17 progressor patients) is reported in the paper. In addition, the study compared T-cell repertoires in thyroid tissue and in blood from five or six Graves' hyperthyroidism patients. TCR V-J signatures able to tell the groups apart were searched for in a discovery cohort of 95 to 100 patients, of whom over 40 had Graves' ophthalmopathy and roughly 57 had stable Graves' hyperthyroidism. Following sampling, methimazole starting at 30 mg daily was given to hyperthyroidism patients, and high-dose intravenous methylprednisolone was given to ophthalmopathy patients. Whether ophthalmopathy could be predicted prospectively was tested in an independent validation cohort made up of fewer than 20 hyperthyroidism patients plus 17 patients who later progressed to ophthalmopathy. The approximately 98 discovery patients were randomly divided into training and test sets at a 7:3 ratio.

Spanning cysteine to phenylalanine, the CDR3 consists of 15 amino acids. Only the CDR3 region is kept as DNA, spanning 45 bases read in frame from base 1. Cut back by 6 bases and 0 bases, the V and J ends lie 14 bases apart. For CDR1 and CDR2, the germline V gene (reference sequence) lists MNHEY and SMNVEV. The TCR beta CDR3 regions were amplified from the RNA transcripts. The TCR CDR3 was subjected to a first round of RT-PCR using the HTBI primer set and the Qiagen OneStep RT-PCR kit. Libraries were constructed in a second round of multiplex PCR, after which size selection and purification were carried out. Sequencing of the libraries was done on an Illumina HiSeq2000 using paired-end 100 bp reads. As for how the authors treated the data: Raw data were processed with SOAPnuke, discarding reads with adapters, uncalled bases, mean Phred below 15, or no exact constant-primer or identifier match. High-quality paired reads were merged using COPE v1.2.5, and each unique nucleotide sequence was defined as a clonotype. MiTCR v1.1 was used to align the clonotypes against IMGT TRBV, TRBD and TRBJ reference segments. The analysis was restricted to V-J combinations with a frequency above 0.0001, which together covered 99.2% of the repertoires. A TCS score was defined as the ratio of F50 (clonal expansion) to E x V (chaos), with BLOSUM62-based TCRdist applied between CDR3 peptides within each V-J. Welch's t-statistics and random forest reduced fewer than 550 V-J features to 10 to 15, which were used in a naive Bayes classifier (R e1071). TCRdb reworked the public reads: Q25 trimming with fastp, MiXCR clone assembly, productive beta chains retained. Under each unique CDR3 protein, matching rows form one entry showing the most common genes and DNA. What appears here as the V and J calls and clone size reflects TCRdb's work, not the paper's. In all, the sample holds roughly 160,000 distinct CDR3 sequences, and 9.4% of those were seen once. Approximately 24% of the sample is held by the ten biggest clonotypes.

The hyperthyroidism patients were between 18 and 65 years old and newly diagnosed, with a disease duration of less than 2 months. Exclusion was applied to patients with uncontrolled infections, other autoimmune diseases, pregnancy or lactation. Clinical symptoms, serum thyroxine and TRAb, thyroid ultrasound, and orbital computed tomography formed the basis for the diagnoses. Blood from progressor patients was drawn when they were first diagnosed with hyperthyroidism, before any ophthalmopathy symptoms appeared. PBMCs were separated from about 10 ml of fresh peripheral blood using Ficoll-Paque density gradient centrifugation. Progressor patients were first diagnosed with Graves' hyperthyroidism and then developed ophthalmopathy during follow-up. Total RNA was extracted using Trizol reagent, and RNA quality was assessed on an Agilent 2100 Bioanalyzer. Study-wide conclusions, independent of this receptor: Ophthalmopathy was separated from stable hyperthyroidism by a 13 V-J signature model, with just over 85% sensitivity and about 84% specificity obtained in cross-validation and 80%/75% obtained in testing. Most expanded thyroid clonotypes (frequency above 0.001) were also detected in blood, suggesting blood repertoires may reflect thyroid immune responses. During validation, the model predicted progression to ophthalmopathy a median of around 6 months ahead of onset, with almost 71% sensitivity and 72.22% specificity. No statistical method was used to fix the sample size in advance, and group allocation was not hidden from the investigators.

This clonotype appeared many times. Its target antigen remains unknown. No clone much larger than this one lies a single base away; base qualities are absent. The sequence derives from a woman between 18 and 29 years old with Graves' hyperthyroidism that later progressed to Graves' ophthalmopathy. Material for sequencing was blood. The sequence joins TRBV27 to TRBJ1-2; the D segment cannot be called with confidence. The CDR3 protein is CASRRARPPNYGYTF. The sequenced DNA: TGTGCCAGCAGGCGCGCGAGGCCCCCTAACTATGGCTACACCTTC.